Following are 30 T cell receptor beta chains from one sample sequenced in a study of siplizumab effects on memory and regulatory T cells. Clones were read by immunoSEQ multiplex PCR, and TCRdb kept only the in-frame ones, dropping some. This table holds some 100,000 clones, approximately 92% found once. Material: CD4+ T cells sorted from blood. Every receptor here comes from a human donor in good health. Some clones in this sample may be carry-over from other donors' samples.

The chain recombines TRBV6-4 with TRBJ2-1, with D unresolved. Trimming removed 4 bases from V and 3 bases from J, with 13 bases in between. Germline CDR1 MRHNA, CDR2 SNTAGT. The CDR3 consists of 15 residues. This CDR3 reads CASSVGGGNYNEQFF. In DNA form, the CDR3 reads TGTGCCAGCAGTGTTGGCGGCGGAAACTACAATGAGCAGTTCTTC.

The V and J genes are TRBV14 and TRBJ2-5, with TRBD1 matching over 7 bases. J lost 1 base, V lost 4 bases, and 6 bases had no gene match. The CDR3 totals 15 residues. Germline-derived CDR1 and CDR2 are SGHDN and FVKESK. The CDR3 sequence is CASSPRQGFQETQYF. As DNA, the CDR3 is TGTGCCAGCAGCCCGAGACAGGGTTTCCAAGAGACCCAGTACTTC.

A single count supports this clone. The CDR3, as DNA: TGTGCCAGCAGCCCGAGCTGGGGGAGAATCTACGAGCAGTACTTC. The encoded protein is CASSPSWGRIYEQYF. The chain joins TRBV7-2 to TRBJ2-7; the D gene could be TRBD1 or TRBD2 (5 bases each). The CDR3 sequence is 15 residues long. From germline, CDR1 is SGHTA and CDR2 FQGNSA. Trimming removed 5 bases at V and 3 bases at J, with 17 bases between.

This clone has only a few counts. This chain links TRBV7-9 with TRBJ2-1; D may be TRBD2 (5 bases). The germline V and J ends were trimmed by 6 bases and 4 bases, with 13 bases remaining between them. CDR1 is SEHNR, CDR2 FQNEAQ, per germline (reference sequence). This CDR3 comprises 14 residues. The CDR3 reads CASSPNSVYNEQFF. CDR3 in DNA: TGTGCCAGCAGTCCGAATAGCGTGTACAATGAGCAGTTCTTC.

This chain uses TRBV10-1 with TRBJ1-1; the D is unclear. CDR3 size: 12 residues. V lost 8 bases and J lost 11, with 18 bases in between. Germline V gene lookup returns CDR1 WNHNN and CDR2 SYGVQD (reference sequence). The CDR3, as DNA: TGCGCCAGCTCAGTGGGAAGCTCCGAGGCTTTCTTT. Its translation is CASSVGSSEAFF.

The chain joins TRBV2 to TRBJ2-3; 8 bases are shared with TRBD1. V trimming: 4 bases; J trimming: 6 bases; junction bases outside the gene matches: 6. The CDR3 runs 14 residues. Germline loops: CDR1 SNHLY, CDR2 FYNNEI. The DNA of the CDR3 is TGTGCCAGCAGTGCGACCAGGGGGCGGGATACGCAGTATTTT. Residues: CASSATRGRDTQYF. Drawing the rest from reference TRBV2 and TRBJ2-3, the complete variable domain is EPEVTQTPSHQVTQMGQEVILRCVPISNHLYFYWYRQILGQKVEFLVSFYNNEISEKSEIFDDQFSVERPDGSNFTLKIRSTKLEDSAMYFCASSATRGRDTQYFGPGTRLTVL.

The DNA of the CDR3 is TGTGCCACCAGCTCTCGGACTAGCGGGCAAGAGACCCAGTACTTC. Protein sequence: CATSSRTSGQETQYF. The chain links TRBV15 to TRBJ2-5; 11 positions agree with TRBD2. The CDR3 runs 15 residues. V was pared by 5 bases and J by 2 bases, with 4 bases of the junction left unmatched. Germline V gene data show CDR1 as LNHNV and CDR2 as YYDKDF (reference sequence).

The rearrangement uses TRBV13 and TRBJ2-5; 8 nucleotides match TRBD1. CDR1 is PRHDT, CDR2 FYEKMQ, per germline (reference sequence). The CDR3 spans 13 residues. The V gene end was trimmed by 5 bases and the J gene end by 3 bases; junction bases not matched to a gene: 2. The DNA for the CDR3 is TGTGCCAGCAGCGCACAGGGGGAAGAGACCCAGTACTTC. Protein product: CASSAQGEETQYF.

J is TRBJ2-7 and V is TRBV27; D possibly corresponds to TRBD1 (5 bases). Germline lookup yields CDR1 MNHEY and CDR2 SMNVEV (reference sequence). Deletions cut 3 bases from V and 2 bases from J, with 14 bases between. This CDR3 comprises 15 residues. The CDR3 DNA follows: TGTGCCAGCAGTTTCCGGCGGCAGGGCACCTACGAGCAGTACTTC. Protein sequence: CASSFRRQGTYEQYF.

This clone was seen just once. The V gene is TRBV5-1, the J gene TRBJ2-5, with TRBD1 matching over 8 bases. This CDR3 comprises 14 residues. Germline V gives CDR1 SGHRS, CDR2 YFSETQ. The trim removed 7 bases at V and 5 bases at J, leaving 10 bases unmatched. CDR3 in amino acids: CASQRTGRGETQYF. Written as DNA, the CDR3 is TGCGCCAGCCAACGGACAGGGCGCGGTGAGACCCAGTACTTC.

The chain is built from TRBV7-9 and TRBJ1-1; unclear D gene. Germline V lookup: CDR1 SEHNR, CDR2 FQNEAQ (reference sequence). The CDR3 is made up of 14 amino acids. The V end lost 5 bases, the J end lost 4 bases, and 14 bases lay between the germline ends. The CDR3 DNA is TGTGCCAGCAGCCTCACCCGGTTGAGCACTGAAGCTTTCTTT. Translating it yields CASSLTRLSTEAFF.

V usage is TRBV6-4 and J usage is TRBJ2-2; the D gene is possibly TRBD1 (5 bases). CDR1 and CDR2 from the germline V gene are MRHNA and SNTAGT. The germline V and J ends were trimmed by 0 bases and 5 bases, with 7 bases remaining between them. This CDR3 has 14 amino acids. CDR3 protein: CASSDSGRTGELFF. In DNA form, the CDR3 reads TGTGCCAGCAGTGACTCGGGGCGGACCGGGGAGCTGTTTTTT.

The V call is TRBV5-1, the J call TRBJ2-5, with a possible D match to TRBD1 (6 bases). The CDR3 totals 16 residues. V lost 9 bases and J lost 3, with 24 bases in between. Germline values: CDR1 SGHRS, CDR2 YFSETQ. The CDR3 reads CATAKSIGGAEETQYF. CDR3 nucleotide sequence: TGCGCCACCGCAAAGAGTATAGGGGGAGCAGAAGAGACCCAGTACTTC. The full variable domain, its missing parts supplied by reference TRBV5-1 and TRBJ2-5, is KAGVTQTPRYLIKTRGQQVTLSCSPISGHRSVSWYQQTPGQGLQFLFEYFSETQRNKGNFPGRFSGRQFSNSRSEMNVSTLELGDSALYLCATAKSIGGAEETQYFGPGTRLLVL.

In its sample, this clone was seen a few times. The V call is TRBV4-2, the J call TRBJ1-1; D is possibly TRBD1 (5 bases). V was cut by 3 bases and J by 8 bases, with 13 bases left in between. There are 13 residues in the CDR3. CDR1 is LGHNA and CDR2 is YNFKEQ in the germline V gene. The CDR3 region is CASSQDVRVEAFF. The CDR3 region has the DNA TGTGCCAGCAGCCAGGATGTCAGGGTGGAAGCTTTCTTT.

The chain has TRBV6-6 and TRBJ1-1; TRBD1 is a possible D gene (6 bases). The V gene's germline CDR1 is MNHNY and CDR2 SVGAGI (reference sequence). Trimming cost V 7 bases and J 5 bases, with 14 bases left between them. The CDR3 is 13 amino acids. The CDR3 coding sequence is TGTGCCAGCATTAGGGGGGTGGGGACTGAAGCTTTCTTT. Its translation is CASIRGVGTEAFF.

V and J are TRBV5-1 and TRBJ2-1; 9 nucleotides align to TRBD2. Germline CDR1 and CDR2: SGHRS and YFSETQ. The CDR3 has 19 amino acids. V lost 1 base and J lost 3; bases outside the gene matches: 14. CDR3 DNA: TGCGCCAGCAGCTTGAACGGCGCCGCGGGAGGGCCAGGCTACAATGAGCAGTTCTTC. Encoded protein: CASSLNGAAGGPGYNEQFF.

V and J are TRBV6-1 and TRBJ2-1; D perhaps matches TRBD2 (6 bases). V was trimmed by 6 bases and J by 9 bases, leaving 21 bases between them. Germline V gene sequence: CDR1 MNHNS, CDR2 SASEGT. The CDR3 is made up of 15 amino acids. The CDR3 DNA sequence: TGTGCCAGCAGACCGGGACTGCCGCGCTCCACTGAGCAGTTCTTC. Protein sequence: CASRPGLPRSTEQFF.

In its sample, this clone was seen once. The chain joins TRBV19 to TRBJ2-1; 8 bases are a match to TRBD2. The V gene's germline CDR1 is LNHDA and CDR2 SQIVND (reference sequence). The CDR3 is made up of 14 amino acids. V lost 6 bases and J lost 6; bases outside the gene matches: 7. CDR3 DNA: TGTGCCAGTAGGACCGGGACTAGTGCCAATGAGCAGTTCTTC. This gives the protein CASRTGTSANEQFF.

The V call is TRBV27, the J call TRBJ2-7, with TRBD2 matching 14 bases. The CDR3 totals 16 residues. Unmatched junction bases numbered 3, after V lost 1 base and J lost 4 bases. Germline V lookup: CDR1 MNHEY, CDR2 SMNVEV (reference sequence). The CDR3 here is CASSLYGTSGSYEQYF. The CDR3 bases are TGTGCCAGCAGTTTATACGGGACTAGCGGGAGTTACGAGCAGTACTTC.

The rearrangement joins TRBV6-6 to TRBJ2-3, with D perhaps matching TRBD1 (6 bases). V gave up 7 bases and J gave up 5 bases, with 19 bases separating them. The length of the CDR3 is 15 residues. The germline gives CDR1 MNHNY, CDR2 SVGAGI (reference sequence). The chain's CDR3 is CASKPPPGGVDTQYF. In nucleotides, the CDR3 is TGTGCCAGCAAACCCCCCCCTGGGGGCGTAGATACGCAGTATTTT.

This rearrangement joins TRBV29-1 to TRBJ2-6; no firm D call. Between the trimmed V and J ends, which lost 4 bases and 0 bases, there was a span of 4 bases. CDR1 SQVTM and CDR2 ANQGSEA come from the germline V gene. The CDR3 is 13 residues long. The CDR3 bases are TGCAGCGTTGTTGTCTCTGGGGCCAACGTCCTGACTTTC. Its protein product is CSVVVSGANVLTF.

The CDR3 protein is CASSPLLGGEQFF. In DNA form, the CDR3 reads TGTGCCAGCAGCCCCCTGCTGGGGGGGGAGCAGTTCTTC. V usage is TRBV11-2 and J usage is TRBJ2-1; TRBD2 matches 7 bases. Losses at the gene ends were 5 bases for V and 10 bases for J; bases not matched to a gene: 8. CDR1 and CDR2 (germline): SGHAT, FQNNGV. The CDR3 is 13 residues long.

The chain recombines TRBV18 with TRBJ1-2, with 11 bases fitting TRBD1. V lost 3 bases and J lost 4; bases outside the gene matches: 1. Looked up from germline, CDR1 is KGHSH and CDR2 is LQKENI. The CDR3 sequence is 14 residues long. In nucleotides, the CDR3 is TGTGCCAGCTCACCCGGGACAGGGGGCTATGGCTACACCTTC. Translated: CASSPGTGGYGYTF.

The chain recombines TRBV15 with TRBJ2-5; possible D gene TRBD2, 5 bases. The DNA end lines up better with TRBJ2-7; the J call may be wrong. This CDR3 comprises 14 residues. Germline V gene lookup returns CDR1 LNHNV and CDR2 YYDKDF (reference sequence). DNA of the CDR3: TGTGCCACCAGCAGAGATCTGCTGGGAGTCGAGCAGTACTTC. Translated, it gives CATSRDLLGVEQYF.

For the CDR3, the DNA is TGTGCCAGTAGTATAGTACAGACCGGGGAGCTGTTTTTT. As protein: CASSIVQTGELFF. The chain is built from TRBV19 and TRBJ2-2; D is uncertain. The CDR3 totals 13 residues. Germline V gene sequence: CDR1 LNHDA, CDR2 SQIVND (reference sequence). V was trimmed by 1 base and J by 5 bases, leaving 5 bases between them.

J is TRBJ1-2 and V is TRBV7-3; 11 positions agree with TRBD1. J was trimmed by 3 bases and V by 2 bases; bases with no gene match: 5. Germline V gene sequence: CDR1 SGHTA, CDR2 FQGTGA. CDR3 length equals 16 residues. In nucleotides, the CDR3 is TGTGCCAGCAGCTTAGGTCGGACAGGGGGCGACTATGGCTACACCTTC. This translates into CASSLGRTGGDYGYTF.

J is TRBJ2-2 and V is TRBV7-3; TRBD2 agrees at 15 bases. CDR3 length: 16 residues. With 5 bases clipped from V and 5 bases from J, the junction kept 3 bases outside the gene matches. Germline CDR1 reads SGHTA; CDR2 reads FQGTGA. The CDR3 region is CASSRGLAGGTGELFF. Written as DNA, the CDR3 is TGTGCCAGCAGCCGGGGACTAGCGGGAGGAACCGGGGAGCTGTTTTTT.

The chain joins TRBV6-1 to TRBJ2-5; no reliable D call. The CDR3 covers 12 residues. Germline assignment: CDR1 MNHNS and CDR2 SASEGT. V lost 7 bases and J lost 2, with 8 bases in between. The CDR3 DNA follows: TGTGCCAGCACTAACGGTCAAGAGACCCAGTACTTC. Translated: CASTNGQETQYF.

The chain employs TRBV9 and TRBJ2-1, with TRBD2 matching over 10 bases. Germline loops: CDR1 SGDLS, CDR2 YYNGEE. Trimming at V came to 2 bases and at J to 10 bases, leaving 12 bases not matched to a gene. The CDR3 runs to 16 residues. In DNA form, the CDR3 reads TGTGCCAGCAGCGTCAGTCCTAGCGGGAGAAAGGAAGAGCAGTTCTTC. This sequence encodes CASSVSPSGRKEEQFF.

The gene calls are TRBV5-1 and TRBJ2-5, with D hard to call. Trimming stripped 3 bases from V and 7 bases from J, with 10 bases between. Germline assignment: CDR1 SGHRS and CDR2 YFSETQ. This CDR3 spans 12 amino acids. This chain's CDR3 is CASSSAPGTQYF. CDR3 DNA: TGCGCCAGCAGCTCGGCCCCCGGGACCCAGTACTTC.